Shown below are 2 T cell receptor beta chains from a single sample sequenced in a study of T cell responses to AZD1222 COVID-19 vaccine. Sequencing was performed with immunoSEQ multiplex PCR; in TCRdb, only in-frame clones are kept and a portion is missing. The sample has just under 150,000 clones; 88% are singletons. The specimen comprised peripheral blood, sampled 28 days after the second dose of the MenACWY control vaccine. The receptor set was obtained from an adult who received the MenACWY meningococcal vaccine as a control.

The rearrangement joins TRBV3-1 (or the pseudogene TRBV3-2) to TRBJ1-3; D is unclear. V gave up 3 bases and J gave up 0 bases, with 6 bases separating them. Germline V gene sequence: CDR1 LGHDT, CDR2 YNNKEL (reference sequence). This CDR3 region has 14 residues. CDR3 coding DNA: TGTGCCAGCAGCCAGGGGAGCTCTGGAAACACCATATATTTT. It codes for CASSQGSSGNTIYF.

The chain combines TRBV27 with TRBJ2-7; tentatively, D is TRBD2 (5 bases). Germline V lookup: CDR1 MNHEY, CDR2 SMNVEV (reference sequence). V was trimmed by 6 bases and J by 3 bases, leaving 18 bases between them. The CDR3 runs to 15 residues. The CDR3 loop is CASRPHGEKNYEQYF. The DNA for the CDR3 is TGTGCCAGCAGACCCCACGGGGAGAAGAACTACGAGCAGTACTTC.